A selection of T cell receptor beta chains follows, all from one sample in a study of T cells in localized non-small cell lung cancer. Assay: immunoSEQ multiplex PCR; the TCRdb copy retains only in-frame clones and omits some. The sample contains roughly 1,800 clones, 20% to 25% of which appear only once. Sequences were derived from lung tumor tissue, sampled before any cancer treatment. The receptors derive from a male donor older than 55 with stage II lung adenocarcinoma. The CDR3 runs from the conserved cysteine through the conserved F or W. The D gene is left open where the match is weak. A row's size may be missing; if present it is once, few, many or a size class.

TRBV19	15	TRBJ1-5	TRBD1	once	TGTGCCAGTAGCACAGGGGTCCATAGCAATCAGCCCCAGCATTTT	CASSTGVHSNQPQHF
TRBV9	15	TRBJ2-6	NA	NA	TGTGCCAGCAGCGTAGAAGGGTCTGGGGCCAACGTCCTGACTTTC	CASSVEGSGANVLTF
TRBV19	16	TRBJ2-2	TRBD2	few	TGTGCCAGTAGTATAGTGCTAGCGGGCCCCACCGGGGAGCTGTTTTTT	CASSIVLAGPTGELFF
TRBV2	13	TRBJ1-5	NA	few	TGTGCCAGCAGTGAAGTGTGGGGTGAGCCCCAGCATTTT	CASSEVWGEPQHF
TRBV5-1	16	TRBJ1-4	NA	NA	TGCGCCAGCAGCTTGGCCGGGTTGGGGCAGGGCGGAAAACTGTTTTTT	CASSLAGLGQGGKLFF
TRBV19	13	TRBJ1-1	NA	NA	TGTGCCAGTAGTAACCAGGTGAACACTGAAGCTTTCTTT	CASSNQVNTEAFF
TRBV19	15	TRBJ1-5	NA	NA	TGTGCCAGTAGTCAACAGGGAATAGACAATCAGCCCCAGCATTTT	CASSQQGIDNQPQHF
TRBV6-8	15	TRBJ1-2	NA	NA	TGTGCCATCAGTTACAAAACGACAGGTTTGGATGGCTACACCTTC	CAISYKTTGLDGYTF
TRBV10-3	17	TRBJ2-2	NA	large	TGTGCCATCAGTGAGCCCGCAGGGAAATACGACACCGGGGAGCTGTTTTTT	CAISEPAGKYDTGELFF
TRBV11-3	14	TRBJ1-2	TRBD1	few	TGTGCCAGCAGCTCGACAGGGACTAACTATGGCTACACCTTC	CASSSTGTNYGYTF
TRBV5-1	15	TRBJ2-1	NA	NA	TGCGCCAGCAGCTTGGTGGCAGCAACCAACAATGAGCAGTTCTTC	CASSLVAATNNEQFF
TRBV6-8	15	TRBJ2-3	TRBD1	few	TGTGCCAGCAGTGACAGGGTGGGGGGCACAGATACGCAGTATTTT	CASSDRVGGTDTQYF
TRBV23-1	16	TRBJ2-3	TRBD1	few	TGCGCCAGCAGCTTGGAGGGACAGGGGATGACAGATACGCAGTATTTT	CASSLEGQGMTDTQYF
TRBV5-1	14	TRBJ1-1	NA	NA	TGCGCCAGCAGCCCGTTCTGGCAGGGCACTGAAGCTTTCTTT	CASSPFWQGTEAFF
TRBV9	14	TRBJ2-5	NA	few	TGTGCCAGCAGCGGTCGGGGGAACGGGGAGACCCAGTACTTC	CASSGRGNGETQYF
TRBV29-1	13	TRBJ2-2	NA	NA	TGCAGCGTTCTAGCGACTAACACCGGGGAGCTGTTTTTT	CSVLATNTGELFF
TRBV30	14	TRBJ1-4	TRBD1	few	TGTGCCTGGGTACCACAGGGGACTAATGAAAAACTGTTTTTT	CAWVPQGTNEKLFF
TRBV11-3	15	TRBJ2-7	TRBD1	NA	TGTGCCAGCAGCTTGGGTCAGGGGGCTTTCTACGAGCAGTACTTC	CASSLGQGAFYEQYF
TRBV14	13	TRBJ2-2	NA	once	TGTGCCAGCAGCCTGACGGGGGGCCGGGAGCTGTTTTTT	CASSLTGGRELFF
TRBV29-1	13	TRBJ2-3	NA	NA	TGCAGCAATACCCCGACAGAAAAAGATACGCAGTATTTT	CSNTPTEKDTQYF
TRBV29-1	12	TRBJ2-1	NA	NA	TGCAGCGTTGACTCGAGGTGGGATGAGCAGTTCTTC	CSVDSRWDEQFF
TRBV18	16	TRBJ1-4	TRBD1	few	TGTGCCAGCTCACCGGGACAGAGGGCAACTAATGAAAAACTGTTTTTT	CASSPGQRATNEKLFF
TRBV5-1	16	TRBJ1-3	TRBD1	NA	TGCGCCAGCAGCATGACCGGGACAGGGAGCGGAAACACCATATATTTT	CASSMTGTGSGNTIYF
TRBV6-8	14	TRBJ2-7	NA	NA	TGTGCCACCTCAACCCCTAGAACCCCCTACGAGCAGTACTTC	CATSTPRTPYEQYF
TRBV29-1	13	TRBJ2-7	NA	NA	TGCAGCGTTGAATTCCAGGGAAGGGGTGAGCAGTACTTC	CSVEFQGRGEQYF
TRBV29-1	12	TRBJ2-1	NA	few	TGCAGCGTTATCAGATACCACAATGAGCAGTTCTTC	CSVIRYHNEQFF
TRBV6-8	13	TRBJ2-7	NA	few	TGTGCCAGCAGTTACGGAAGGGTATACGAGCAGTACTTC	CASSYGRVYEQYF
TRBV10-2	12	TRBJ2-1	TRBD2	few	TGCGCCAGCAGCCAGACTAGCGTTGAGCAGTTCTTC	CASSQTSVEQFF
TRBV19	13	TRBJ1-5	NA	few	TGTGCCAGTAGTATAGAGAGCGATCAGCCCCAGCATTTT	CASSIESDQPQHF
TRBV30	14	TRBJ1-5	NA	NA	TGTGCCTGGAGTGATATAACAGGCAATCAGCCCCAGCATTTT	CAWSDITGNQPQHF
TRBV6-1	14	TRBJ1-4	NA	few	TGTGCCAGCAGTGAAGTCAGGGTTGGGGAAAAACTGTTTTTT	CASSEVRVGEKLFF
TRBV11-3	14	TRBJ1-2	NA	medium-sized	TGTGCCAGCAGCTTAGTTGTTGGGGGGCAAGGCTACACCTTC	CASSLVVGGQGYTF
TRBV19	15	TRBJ1-2	TRBD1	few	TGTGCCAGTAGTGCCTGGACAGGGGGCAACTATGGCTACACCTTC	CASSAWTGGNYGYTF
TRBV19	16	TRBJ1-1	NA	few	TGTGCCAGTAGTAACAGGGCGTATGGGAGGGATGGTGAAGCTTTCTTT	CASSNRAYGRDGEAFF
TRBV11-3	14	TRBJ2-3	NA	medium-sized	TGTGCCAGCAGCTTAACCGGGAGCACAGATACGCAGTATTTT	CASSLTGSTDTQYF
TRBV6-8	16	TRBJ1-6	TRBD1	NA	TGTGCCAGCAGTTTCACGAACCCCGGGACAGCCGAACCCCTCCACTTT	CASSFTNPGTAEPLHF
TRBV25-1	13	TRBJ1-2	TRBD1	NA	TGTGCCAGCAGTGTAGGGGGCGCTGGGGGCTACACCTTC	CASSVGGAGGYTF
TRBV6-8	18	TRBJ2-2	TRBD2	NA	TGTGCCATCAGCGGGACTAGCGGGGGGGCCAGCGGAACCGGGGAGCTGTTTTTT	CAISGTSGGASGTGELFF
TRBV9	13	TRBJ2-2	NA	few	TGTGCCAGCAGCTCAACGAACACCGGGGAGCTGTTTTTT	CASSSTNTGELFF
TRBV6-8	17	TRBJ2-3	TRBD2	few	TGTGCCAGCAGTGGTAATAGCGGGGGGGCTGGCACAGATACGCAGTATTTT	CASSGNSGGAGTDTQYF
TRBV6-8	17	TRBJ2-7	TRBD1	medium-sized	TGTGCCAGCAGTGTTGTTTTATCGGGACAGGGGACGTACGAGCAGTACTTC	CASSVVLSGQGTYEQYF
TRBV10-2	12	TRBJ2-1	NA	NA	TGCGCCAGCAGTGAGTCAGGACAGGAGCAGTTCTTC	CASSESGQEQFF
TRBV30	15	TRBJ2-5	TRBD1	NA	TGTGCCTGGAGTGTACGGGGACAGGGGCAAGAGACCCAGTACTTC	CAWSVRGQGQETQYF
TRBV6-8	15	TRBJ2-7	NA	medium-sized	TGTGCCAGCAGTTACTTACTACCCAACTCCTACGAGCAGTACTTC	CASSYLLPNSYEQYF
TRBV19	14	TRBJ1-6	NA	few	TGTGCCAGTAGTTCACGGGCGACGGAATCACCCCTCCACTTT	CASSSRATESPLHF
TRBV11-3	18	TRBJ2-2	TRBD2	medium-sized	TGTGCCAGCAGCTTGGAACTAGCGGGGGGGCCCGTGGCCGGGGAGCTGTTTTTT	CASSLELAGGPVAGELFF
TRBV19	15	TRBJ1-2	TRBD1	NA	TGTGCCAGTAGTATAATGACCGGGACAGTCTATGGCTACACCTTC	CASSIMTGTVYGYTF
TRBV6-8	13	TRBJ1-2	NA	NA	TGTGCCAGCAGTTACGTGGGGGGAAGTGGCTACACCTTC	CASSYVGGSGYTF
TRBV6-8	16	TRBJ2-7	TRBD2	few	TGTGCCAGCAGTAGCCGGACTAGCGGGAGATGGCACGAGCAGTACTTC	CASSSRTSGRWHEQYF
TRBV5-1	16	TRBJ2-5	TRBD2	NA	TGCGCCAGCAGCCCACCACTAGCGGGAAAAGGAGAGACCCAGTACTTC	CASSPPLAGKGETQYF